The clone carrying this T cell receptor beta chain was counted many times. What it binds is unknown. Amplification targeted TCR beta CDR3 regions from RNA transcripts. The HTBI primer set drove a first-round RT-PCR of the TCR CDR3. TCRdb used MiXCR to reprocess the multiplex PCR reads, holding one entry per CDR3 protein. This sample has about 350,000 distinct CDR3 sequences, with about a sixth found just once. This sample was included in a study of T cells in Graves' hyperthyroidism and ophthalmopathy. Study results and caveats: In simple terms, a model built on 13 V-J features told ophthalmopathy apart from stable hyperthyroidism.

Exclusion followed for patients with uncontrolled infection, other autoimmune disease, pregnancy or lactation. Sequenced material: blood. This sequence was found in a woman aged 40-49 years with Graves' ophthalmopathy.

The CDR3 is CASSVSPGLNSYEQYF. CDR3 DNA: TGTGCCAGCAGTGTTTCCCCGGGACTAAACTCCTACGAGCAGTACTTC. The J gene is TRBJ2-7, the V gene TRBV2; 7 bases fit TRBD2. This CDR3 comprises 16 residues. The ends lost 4 bases at V and 0 bases at J; junction bases unmatched: 9. Looked up from germline, CDR1 is SNHLY and CDR2 is FYNNEI.